Below are 22 T cell receptor beta chains sequenced from a single sample in a study of cytomegalovirus exposure and HLA in healthy donors. The primer mix had 60 Vbeta and 13 Jbeta primers. Some clones are missing from TCRdb's copy, which holds only in-frame ones; the method was immunoSEQ multiplex PCR. Of roughly 160,000 clones listed, around three quarters are singletons. Sequencing used PBMCs. The origin of the receptors is a man in his thirties or forties in good health and CMV-seropositive.

This clone was seen only once. V is TRBV27 and J is TRBJ2-7, with D tentatively TRBD1 (6 bases). V was shortened by 4 bases and J by 4 bases, with 14 bases between the two germline ends. CDR3 size: 14 residues. Germline-derived CDR1 and CDR2 are MNHEY and SMNVEV (reference sequence). The CDR3 coding sequence is TGTGCCAGCAGTTCTGCAGACAGGAGTTACGAGCAGTACTTC. Its protein is CASSSADRSYEQYF.

The V call is TRBV30, the J call TRBJ2-7, with a weak D call TRBD1 (6 bases). Germline-derived CDR1 and CDR2 are GTSNPN and SVGIG (reference sequence). The ends were cut back, 2 bases at V and 10 bases at J, with 15 bases in the middle. The CDR3 has 12 residues. In nucleotides, the CDR3 is TGTGCCTGGAGTACACAGGGAGAGTCCCAGTACTTC. Residues: CAWSTQGESQYF.

This rearrangement joins TRBV5-1 to TRBJ2-5; D perhaps matches TRBD2 (6 bases). The length of the CDR3 is 13 residues. Per the germline V gene, CDR1 is SGHRS and CDR2 is YFSETQ. Deletions cut 3 bases from V and 2 bases from J, with 8 bases between. The CDR3 nucleotides read TGCGCCAGCAGCTCGGGACTTCAAGAGACCCAGTACTTC. It is translated as CASSSGLQETQYF.

The chain uses TRBV30 and TRBJ1-3, with 8 bases identical to TRBD1. The junction had 6 bases not matched to a gene; V was cut back by 8 bases and J by 3 bases. This CDR3 is built from 13 residues. Germline assignment: CDR1 GTSNPN and CDR2 SVGIG (reference sequence). The CDR3 DNA reads TGTGCCGCCACAGGGGGTGGTGGAAACACCATATATTTT. This gives the protein CAATGGGGNTIYF.

This sequence joins TRBV2 and TRBJ2-7; TRBD1 aligns across 8 bases. The germline V gene encodes CDR1 SNHLY and CDR2 FYNNEI. V trimming: 5 bases; J trimming: 4 bases; junction bases outside the gene matches: 4. The CDR3 is 13 amino acids. The CDR3 coding sequence is TGTGCCAGCAGTCGGGACAGGAAATACGAGCAGTACTTC. Translation gives CASSRDRKYEQYF.

The chain is built from TRBV11-3 and TRBJ2-1; possibly TRBD2 for D (5 bases). Between the trimmed V and J ends, which lost 2 bases and 8 bases, there was a span of 7 bases. CDR1 and CDR2 (germline): SGHNT, YENEEA. The CDR3 length is 12 residues. CDR3 protein: CASSLTRDEQFF. The CDR3 DNA is TGTGCCAGCAGCTTAACTAGGGATGAGCAGTTCTTC.

This chain joins TRBV7-9 and TRBJ2-3, with TRBD2 as a possible D gene (5 bases). Germline V gene sequence: CDR1 SEHNR, CDR2 FQNEAQ (reference sequence). The CDR3 is 15 amino acids. The germline V and J ends were trimmed by 1 base and 2 bases, with 10 bases remaining between them. CDR3 protein: CASSLERAITDTQYF. CDR3 bases: TGTGCCAGCAGCTTAGAGAGGGCTATCACAGATACGCAGTATTTT.

The chain uses TRBV7-3 and TRBJ2-3; 10 bases map to TRBD2. From germline, CDR1 is SGHTA and CDR2 FQGTGA. With 5 bases clipped from V and 2 bases from J, the junction kept 10 bases outside the gene matches. CDR3 length: 17 residues. CDR3: CASSRPRSGGATDTQYF. CDR3 nucleotide sequence: TGTGCCAGCAGCCGCCCGAGGAGCGGGGGGGCCACAGATACGCAGTATTTT.

This clone was counted only a few times. The chain employs TRBV15 and TRBJ1-2, with 9 positions matching TRBD1. The junction had 2 bases not matched to a gene; V was cut back by 3 bases and J by 6 bases. The CDR3 covers 13 residues. In germline, CDR1 is LNHNV, CDR2 YYDKDF (reference sequence). The CDR3 here is CATSRDRGNGYTF. Written as DNA, the CDR3 is TGTGCCACCAGCAGGGACAGGGGCAATGGCTACACCTTC.

The chain carries TRBV4-1 and TRBJ2-7; 7 bases match TRBD2. J was trimmed by 1 base and V by 3 bases; bases with no gene match: 3. The germline V gene encodes CDR1 MGHRA and CDR2 YSYEKL. The CDR3 spans 14 residues. This CDR3 is CASSQGGLSYEQYF. In nucleotides, the CDR3 is TGCGCCAGCAGCCAGGGGGGACTATCCTACGAGCAGTACTTC.

The chain recombines TRBV28 with TRBJ2-7; 8 nucleotides match TRBD1. Germline values: CDR1 MDHEN, CDR2 SYDVKM. The J segment lost 1 base and the V segment lost 5 bases, leaving 10 bases of the junction unmatched. The CDR3 runs 16 residues. The CDR3 is CASSQHSGQGSYEQYF. CDR3 nucleotides: TGTGCCAGCAGTCAACACAGTGGACAGGGATCCTACGAGCAGTACTTC.

The V and J genes are TRBV28 and TRBJ2-3, with 9 bases lining up with TRBD2. The V and J ends lost 2 bases and 0 bases, in that order; junction bases with no gene match: 12. Germline CDR1 MDHEN, CDR2 SYDVKM. CDR3 length equals 19 residues. The CDR3 sequence is CASSLGIAGALGSTDTQYF. The CDR3 region has the DNA TGTGCCAGCAGTTTAGGAATAGCGGGGGCGCTCGGGAGCACAGATACGCAGTATTTT.

V usage is TRBV27 and J usage is TRBJ2-7, with TRBD1 matching over 7 bases. CDR1 and CDR2 (germline): MNHEY, SMNVEV (reference sequence). This CDR3 comprises 13 residues. Trimming at V came to 6 bases and at J to 4 bases, leaving 6 bases not matched to a gene. CDR3 sequence: CASSTGVSYEQYF. The DNA for the CDR3 is TGTGCCAGCAGCACAGGGGTTTCTTACGAGCAGTACTTC.

This clone is a singleton in its sample. The genes are TRBV5-1 and TRBJ2-6; 7 bases fit TRBD1. Per the germline V gene, CDR1 is SGHRS and CDR2 is YFSETQ. The CDR3 sequence is 14 residues long. V lost 7 bases to trimming and J lost 2 bases; unmatched junction nucleotides: 3. CDR3 nucleotides: TGCGCCAGCTTCACAGGGGCTGGGGCCAACGTCCTGACTTTC. This sequence encodes CASFTGAGANVLTF.

This chain connects TRBV20-1 to TRBJ2-7, with TRBD2 matching 7 bases. The CDR3 extends over 11 amino acids. V shed 6 bases, J shed 3 bases, and the junction held 2 bases outside the gene matches. The germline CDR1 and CDR2 sequences are DFQATT and SNEGSKA (reference sequence). CDR3 nucleotides: TGCAGTGCCGAGCGGGGCTACGAGCAGTACTTC. Residues: CSAERGYEQYF.

V and J are TRBV6-6 and TRBJ2-5, with D possibly matching TRBD1 (6 bases). The CDR3 is made up of 16 amino acids. Germline V gene lookup returns CDR1 MNHNY and CDR2 SVGAGI (reference sequence). The germline V and J ends were trimmed by 4 bases and 5 bases, with 20 bases remaining between them. CDR3 in amino acids: CASSSTGHPRGETQYF. The CDR3 DNA reads TGTGCCAGCAGTTCCACGGGACACCCCCGAGGGGAGACCCAGTACTTC.

The gene calls are TRBV7-2 and TRBJ2-5, with 10 positions matching TRBD1. V trimming: 5 bases; J trimming: 5 bases; junction bases outside the gene matches: 11. Germline lookup yields CDR1 SGHTA and CDR2 FQGNSA. The CDR3 runs to 16 residues. The CDR3 is CASSKRQGALGETQYF. The CDR3 region has the DNA TGTGCCAGCAGCAAAAGACAGGGGGCGCTTGGGGAGACCCAGTACTTC. The full variable domain, completed using reference TRBV7-2 and TRBJ2-5, is GAGVSQSPSNKVTEKGKDVELRCDPISGHTALYWYRQSLGQGLEFLIYFQGNSAPDKSGLPSDRFSAERTGGSVSTLTIQRTQQEDSAVYLCASSKRQGALGETQYFGPGTRLLVL.

This clone was counted a few times. V is TRBV4-1 and J is TRBJ2-7; the match to TRBD2 covers 7 bases. The V and J ends lost 6 bases and 4 bases, in that order; junction bases with no gene match: 3. The length of the CDR3 is 12 residues. The V gene's germline CDR1 is MGHRA and CDR2 YSYEKL. The CDR3 DNA sequence: TGCGCCAGCAGAGCGGGGCCTTACGAGCAGTACTTC. It codes for CASRAGPYEQYF.

The chain uses TRBV6-6 and TRBJ2-3; 13 positions match TRBD2. The CDR3 covers 15 residues. From germline, CDR1 is MNHNY and CDR2 SVGAGI (reference sequence). Unmatched junction bases numbered 3, after V lost 4 bases and J lost 5 bases. In nucleotides, the CDR3 is TGTGCCAGCAGTTCACTAGCGGGGGGGCGAGATACGCAGTATTTT. Protein product: CASSSLAGGRDTQYF.

The chain couples TRBV30 to TRBJ1-1, with a possible D match to TRBD1 (5 bases). Trimming cost V 5 bases and J 1 base, with 11 bases left between them. This CDR3 spans 13 amino acids. Looked up from germline, CDR1 is GTSNPN and CDR2 is SVGIG (reference sequence). CDR3: CAWEWGPNTEAFF. The CDR3 DNA sequence: TGTGCCTGGGAATGGGGCCCGAACACTGAAGCTTTCTTT.

V is TRBV30 and J is TRBJ1-2; maybe TRBD1 (5 bases). This CDR3 contains 13 residues. V gave up 1 base and J gave up 4 bases, with 10 bases separating them. Per the germline V gene, CDR1 is GTSNPN and CDR2 is SVGIG (reference sequence). The CDR3 protein is CAWSEGRGYGYTF. The CDR3 coding sequence is TGTGCCTGGAGTGAAGGGAGGGGCTATGGCTACACCTTC. Supplemented by reference TRBV30 and TRBJ1-2, the full variable domain reads SQTIHQWPATLVQPVGSPLSLECTVEGTSNPNLYWYRQAAGRGLQLLFYSVGIGQISSEVPQNLSASRPQDRQFILSSKKLLLSDSGFYLCAWSEGRGYGYTFGSGTRLTVV.

This clone was picked up a small number of times. The CDR3: CASRRQGESTGELFF. The CDR3 nucleotides read TGCGCCAGCAGGCGGCAGGGCGAGTCCACCGGGGAGCTGTTTTTT. The genes are TRBV4-3 and TRBJ2-2, with D maybe TRBD1 (5 bases). CDR3 length: 15 amino acids. The V end lost 6 bases, the J end lost 4 bases, and 15 bases lay between the germline ends. In germline, CDR1 is LGHNA, CDR2 YSLEER.